The 30 T cell receptor beta chains below come from one sample, sequenced in a study of CD8+CD57+ T cells in acquired aplastic anemia. According to the study, genomic DNA was the template for TCR beta VDJ and CDR3 profiling. One entry per CDR3 protein, called by TCRdb with MiXCR from the reads. The sample has roughly 170,000 distinct CDR3 sequences; approximately 48% are singletons. Before being chosen for sequencing, patients had shown CD8+CD57+ cell expansion by flow cytometry. Sequenced material: sorted CD4+, CD8+, or CD8+CD57+ T cells (not recorded which) from PBMCs. The origin of the receptors is a human donor with aplastic anemia.

The J gene is TRBJ2-1, the V gene TRBV4-3; 8 nucleotides agree with TRBD2. V gave up 3 bases and J gave up 6 bases; unmatched junction bases: 7. Germline V gene sequence: CDR1 LGHNA, CDR2 YSLEER. The CDR3 totals 15 residues. CDR3 DNA sequence: TGCGCCAGCAGCCAGGAGGGACTAGTCGGCAATGAGCAGTTCTTC. Translating gives CASSQEGLVGNEQFF.

With respect to this clonotype: This may be a read error, as it is one base from a much larger clone. This chain joins TRBV12-3 or TRBV12-4 and TRBJ2-3; D possibly corresponds to TRBD1 (6 bases). Trimming shortened V by 7 bases and J by 4 bases, and 15 bases separated the two germline ends. The CDR3 extends over 14 amino acids. CDR3 sequence reads: CASTRRQVADTQYF. CDR3 in DNA: TGTGCCAGCACCCGCCGACAGGTGGCAGATACGCAGTATTTT.

This clonotype has ten or more counts. The chain recombines TRBV14 with TRBJ1-4; no reliable D call. This CDR3 has 16 residues. Germline V lookup: CDR1 SGHDN, CDR2 FVKESK. Trimming took 3 bases from V and 0 from J, leaving 11 bases between them. The chain's CDR3 is CASSHLGFATNEKLFF. The CDR3 DNA sequence: TGTGCCAGCAGCCATTTAGGCTTTGCAACTAATGAAAAACTGTTTTTT.

This clonotype appeared many times. This rearrangement joins TRBV10-1 to TRBJ1-5; perhaps TRBD1 as D (6 bases). V shed 5 bases and J shed 5 bases, with 10 bases lying between them. Per germline, CDR1 WNHNN and CDR2 SYGVQD (reference sequence). The CDR3 consists of 13 residues. CDR3 residues: CASSYREYQPQHF. CDR3 DNA sequence: TGCGCCAGCAGTTACAGGGAATATCAGCCCCAGCATTTT.

This clonotype was picked up many times. The V gene is TRBV19, the J gene TRBJ1-6; D gene uncertain. This CDR3 is 14 amino acids long. The ends were cut back, 8 bases at V and 7 bases at J, with 15 bases in the middle. In germline, CDR1 is LNHDA, CDR2 SQIVND (reference sequence). In DNA, the CDR3 is TGTGCCAGTGGGGAGAGTTGGTTGAATTCACCCCTCCACTTT. This translates into CASGESWLNSPLHF.

This clonotype was observed a handful of times. The V call is TRBV29-1, the J call TRBJ1-2; TRBD1 matches at 8 bases. The germline V gene encodes CDR1 SQVTM and CDR2 ANQGSEA. CDR3 size: 13 residues. J lost 2 bases, V lost 7 bases, and 6 bases had no gene match. For the CDR3, the DNA is TGCAGCGCCGTCCAGGGGGCGAACTATGGCTACACCTTC. This translates into CSAVQGANYGYTF.

The CDR3 reads CASSTEPRQRQNTF. The CDR3 coding sequence is TGCGCCAGCAGTACGGAACCGCGACAGAGACAGAACACCTTC. The chain couples TRBV5-1 to TRBJ1-2; a weak D match, TRBD1 (5 bases). Trimming left V 5 bases short and J 12 bases short, with 23 bases between. Germline assignment: CDR1 SGHRS and CDR2 YFSETQ. The CDR3 is 14 residues long. The complete variable domain, with remaining parts taken from reference TRBV5-1 and TRBJ1-2, reads KAGVTQTPRYLIKTRGQQVTLSCSPISGHRSVSWYQQTPGQGLQFLFEYFSETQRNKGNFPGRFSGRQFSNSRSEMNVSTLELGDSALYLCASSTEPRQRQNTFGSGTRLTVV.

This clonotype was seen many times. This chain uses TRBV19 with TRBJ2-7; a possible D gene is TRBD2 (5 bases). Germline loops: CDR1 LNHDA, CDR2 SQIVND (reference sequence). The CDR3 is 15 amino acids. Deletions cut 6 bases from V and 1 base from J, with 16 bases between. In nucleotides, the CDR3 is TGTGCCAGTAGAGGCTTTCGGGGTGTATCCTACGAGCAGTACTTC. Its protein is CASRGFRGVSYEQYF.

The chain recombines TRBV6-1 with TRBJ1-3; D not certain. The CDR3 sequence is 14 residues long. V lost 6 bases and J lost 0, with 9 bases in between. In germline, CDR1 is MNHNS, CDR2 SASEGT. The CDR3, as DNA: TGTGCCAGCAGACCTTTGTTCTCTGGAAACACCATATATTTT. It translates to CASRPLFSGNTIYF.

The chain employs TRBV2 and TRBJ2-5; 7 bases are shared with TRBD2. With 9 bases clipped from V and 4 bases from J, the junction kept 11 bases outside the gene matches. CDR3 length: 14 amino acids. Germline values: CDR1 SNHLY, CDR2 FYNNEI. The CDR3 loop is CASALGGVGETQYF. CDR3 DNA sequence: TGTGCCAGTGCCTTGGGGGGGGTGGGAGAGACCCAGTACTTC.

The V gene is TRBV12-3 or TRBV12-4, the J gene TRBJ2-1; TRBD1 is a possible D gene (6 bases). The CDR3 is made up of 13 amino acids. Trimming removed 6 bases at V and 4 bases at J, with 10 bases between. CDR3 DNA: TGTGCCAGCAGCGCCGGACAGTACAATGAGCAGTTCTTC. Translating it yields CASSAGQYNEQFF.

The chain employs TRBV28 and TRBJ1-2, with 7 bases identical to TRBD1. CDR3 length: 14 amino acids. CDR1 and CDR2 (germline): MDHEN, SYDVKM. Germline trimming cut 3 bases from V and 7 bases from J; bases unmatched to any gene: 8. CDR3 protein: CASSFLDRSSGYTF. Written as DNA, the CDR3 is TGTGCCAGCAGTTTCCTGGACAGGTCATCTGGCTACACCTTC.

In its sample, this clonotype was seen many times. V is TRBV7-3 and J is TRBJ2-1; D remains ambiguous. The CDR3 sequence is 15 residues long. V lost 6 bases and J lost 0, with 12 bases in between. CDR1 is SGHTA and CDR2 is FQGTGA in the germline V gene. The CDR3 DNA follows: TGTGCCAGCAGGTCCACAGCGAGCTCCTACAATGAGCAGTTCTTC. It encodes CASRSTASSYNEQFF.

This clonotype has a count of ten or more. The J gene is TRBJ2-6, the V gene TRBV6-1; no reliable D call. With 7 bases removed from V and 0 bases from J, the gap between germline ends came to 10 bases. The CDR3 extends over 15 amino acids. Germline V gives CDR1 MNHNS, CDR2 SASEGT. DNA of the CDR3: TGTGCCAGCAAGCCGGGCTCCTCTGGGGCCAACGTCCTGACTTTC. This gives the protein CASKPGSSGANVLTF.

To note about this clonotype: As the CDR3 is not closed by the conserved phenylalanine or tryptophan, this likely results from a read error. This chain links TRBV5-1 with TRBJ1-2; the D is unclear. The V end was cut by 0 bases, the J end by 3 bases, with 12 bases between. Germline CDR1 reads SGHRS; CDR2 reads YFSETQ. The CDR3 covers 15 residues. The CDR3 nucleotides read TGCGCCAGCAGCTTGGTTGGCGAGCCCGACTATGGCTACACCTCC. Protein: CASSLVGEPDYGYTS.

This clonotype was counted many times. This chain uses TRBV19 with TRBJ2-7, with TRBD2 identical over 11 bases. The CDR3 runs to 15 residues. Germline V gene data show CDR1 as LNHDA and CDR2 as SQIVND (reference sequence). V dropped 4 bases and J dropped 3; count of bases not matched to a gene: 5. CDR3 DNA sequence: TGTGCCAGTAGTACTAAACTAGCGGGGGACTACGAGCAGTACTTC. Protein sequence: CASSTKLAGDYEQYF.

This clonotype was found many times. The chain recombines TRBV2 with TRBJ2-7; TRBD1 aligns across 9 bases. The germline V gene encodes CDR1 SNHLY and CDR2 FYNNEI. The CDR3 sequence is 14 residues long. V lost 4 bases and J lost 4; bases outside the gene matches: 5. CDR3 coding DNA: TGTGCCAGCAGTGCCTCCGGACAGGGGTACGAGCAGTACTTC. Encoded protein: CASSASGQGYEQYF.

This chain connects TRBV25-1 to TRBJ2-6, with 11 bases aligning to TRBD1. This CDR3 region has 19 residues. The germline gives CDR1 MGHDK, CDR2 SYGVNS. The V and J ends lost 4 bases and 0 bases, in that order; junction bases with no gene match: 8. The CDR3 DNA follows: TGTGCCAGCAGTGCATCCAGGGGGACAGGGGGCTCTGGGGCCAACGTCCTGACTTTC. Its translation is CASSASRGTGGSGANVLTF. The variable domain in full, with the rest retrieved from reference TRBV25-1 and TRBJ2-6, is EADIYQTPRYLVIGTGKKITLECSQTMGHDKMYWYQQDPGMELHLIHYSYGVNSTEKGDLSSESTVSRIRTEHFPLTLESARPSHTSQYLCASSASRGTGGSGANVLTFGAGSRLTVL.

The chain uses TRBV11-1 and TRBJ2-3; 14 bases match TRBD2. Trimming at V came to 3 bases and at J to 3 bases, leaving 2 bases not matched to a gene. Germline-derived CDR1 and CDR2 are SGHAT and FQDESV (reference sequence). The CDR3 is made up of 16 amino acids. The CDR3 region is CASSLGLAGVTDTQYF. CDR3 nucleotides: TGTGCCAGCAGCTTGGGACTAGCGGGAGTTACAGATACGCAGTATTTT. Full variable domain (remainder filled in from reference TRBV11-1 and TRBJ2-3): EAEVAQSPRYKITEKSQAVAFWCDPISGHATLYWYRQILGQGPELLVQFQDESVVDDSQLPKDRFSAERLKGVDSTLKIQPAELGDSAMYLCASSLGLAGVTDTQYFGPGTRLTVL.

Remarks on this clonotype: This may be a read error: a much more frequent sequence differs by one nucleotide. The genes are TRBV11-2 and TRBJ2-2, with 8 bases that match TRBD2. CDR3 length: 15 residues. CDR1 is SGHAT, CDR2 FQNNGV, per germline. The DNA of the CDR3 is TGTGCCAGCGATCCGGGACTAGTGATGGGCGGGGAGCTGCTTTTT. It encodes CASDPGLVMGGELLF.

The chain carries TRBV5-4 and TRBJ2-4, with D possibly being TRBD2 (5 bases). Trimming left V 0 bases short and J 7 bases short, with 11 bases between. Per germline, CDR1 SGHNT and CDR2 YYREEE (reference sequence). The CDR3 is 14 amino acids. CDR3 DNA: TGTGCCAGCAGCTTGGTGGCTAGCTCTAACATTCAGTACTTC. Protein: CASSLVASSNIQYF.

This clonotype was counted a single time. The V gene is TRBV19, the J gene TRBJ2-2, with D perhaps TRBD1 (7 bases). Trimming left V 6 bases short and J 6 bases short, with 14 bases between. The CDR3 sequence is 14 residues long. Germline CDR1 is LNHDA and CDR2 is SQIVND (reference sequence). Written as DNA, the CDR3 is TGTGCCAGTAGGACGACAGGGAGGTCCGGGGAGCTGTTTTTT. Amino acid sequence: CASRTTGRSGELFF.

Notes on this clonotype: It may be a read error: a sequence one base away is much more abundant. The V gene is TRBV6-1, the J gene TRBJ2-7; D perhaps matches TRBD1 (6 bases). The V and J ends lost 8 bases and 5 bases respectively, with 19 bases between them. The length of the CDR3 is 14 residues. The germline V gene has CDR1 MNHNS and CDR2 SASEGT. The CDR3 region is CASGLGAGVDEQYF. In DNA form, the CDR3 reads TGTGCCAGCGGTCTGGGCGCAGGGGTGGACGAGCAGTACTTC.

The table lists this clonotype with a few counts. One end of the junction is discordant with germline, which a read error may explain. The V and J genes are TRBV12-3 or TRBV12-4 and TRBJ2-1; 8 nucleotides agree with TRBD1. The CDR3 runs to 14 residues. The CDR3 DNA sequence: TGTGCCAGCAGTGCCCGGGGACAGGCCAATGGGCAGTTCTTC. This gives the protein CASSARGQANGQFF.

This clonotype showed up many times. This chain links TRBV20-1 with TRBJ2-2, with 10 bases matching TRBD2. Germline V gene sequence: CDR1 DFQATT, CDR2 SNEGSKA (reference sequence). The CDR3 has 16 residues. The V and J ends lost 1 base and 5 bases, in that order; junction bases with no gene match: 7. DNA for the CDR3: TGCAGTGCTAGAGTGGCTAGCGGGGGCCCGACCGGGGAGCTGTTTTTT. Its translation is CSARVASGGPTGELFF.

Comment on this clonotype: A junction end diverges from the germline sequence, so it may reflect a read error. The gene calls are TRBV10-3 and TRBJ2-1; the match to TRBD2 covers 11 bases. From germline, CDR1 is ENHRY and CDR2 SYGVKD. The CDR3 covers 17 residues. The CDR3, as DNA: TGTGCCAGCAGTGGGAGTCCCGGGACTAGCGGCTACAATGAGCAGTTATTC. Translated, it gives CASSGSPGTSGYNEQLF.

This clonotype was found a few times. CDR3 protein: CASSSRTADTQYF. The DNA of the CDR3 is TGTGCCAGCAGTTCAAGGACAGCAGATACGCAGTATTTT. The rearrangement links TRBV14 to TRBJ2-3; possibly TRBD1 for D (6 bases). Between the trimmed V and J ends, which lost 6 bases and 4 bases, there was a span of 11 bases. Germline loops: CDR1 SGHDN, CDR2 FVKESK. The CDR3 is 13 residues long.

This clonotype has at least ten counts. This chain uses TRBV4-1 with TRBJ2-5, with 8 positions matching TRBD1. Unmatched junction bases numbered 4, after V lost 3 bases and J lost 1 base. Germline loops: CDR1 MGHRA, CDR2 YSYEKL. The CDR3 has 15 amino acids. CDR3 sequence (DNA): TGCGCCAGCAGCCATCAGGGGACAGGCCAAGAGACCCAGTACTTC. It codes for CASSHQGTGQETQYF.

J is TRBJ1-5 and V is TRBV10-3; 10 bases are shared with TRBD1. The trim removed 10 bases at V and 1 base at J, leaving 13 bases unmatched. CDR1 ENHRY and CDR2 SYGVKD come from the germline V gene. CDR3 length: 17 amino acids. CDR3 in DNA: TGTGCCACCAGCACCGGGACAGGGGAGGCCAGCAATCAGCCCCAGCATTTT. Protein product: CATSTGTGEASNQPQHF.

The rearrangement uses TRBV28 and TRBJ1-2, with D maybe TRBD1 (6 bases). The CDR3 spans 14 residues. CDR1 MDHEN and CDR2 SYDVKM come from the germline V gene. Trimming took off 5 bases at V and 8 bases at J, with 18 bases between the two ends. The CDR3 DNA reads TGTGCCAGCAGTCCGGCGAGGGGGGCCGAGGGCTACACCTTC. This codes for CASSPARGAEGYTF.